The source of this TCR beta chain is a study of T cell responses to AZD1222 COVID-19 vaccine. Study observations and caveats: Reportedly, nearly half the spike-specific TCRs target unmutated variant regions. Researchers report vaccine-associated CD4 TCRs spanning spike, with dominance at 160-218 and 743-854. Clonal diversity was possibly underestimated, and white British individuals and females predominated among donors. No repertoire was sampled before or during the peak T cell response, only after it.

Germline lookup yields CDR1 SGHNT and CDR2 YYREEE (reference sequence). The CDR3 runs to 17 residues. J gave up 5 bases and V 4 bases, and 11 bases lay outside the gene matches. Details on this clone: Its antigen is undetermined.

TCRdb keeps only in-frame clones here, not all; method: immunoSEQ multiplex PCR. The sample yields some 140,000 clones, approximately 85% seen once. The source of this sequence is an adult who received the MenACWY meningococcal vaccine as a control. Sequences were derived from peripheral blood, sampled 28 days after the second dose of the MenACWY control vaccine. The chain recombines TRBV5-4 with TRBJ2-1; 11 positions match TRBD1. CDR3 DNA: TGTGCCAGCAGCGTACCACGCGGACAGGGGGCGAACAATGAGCAGTTCTTC. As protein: CASSVPRGQGANNEQFF.